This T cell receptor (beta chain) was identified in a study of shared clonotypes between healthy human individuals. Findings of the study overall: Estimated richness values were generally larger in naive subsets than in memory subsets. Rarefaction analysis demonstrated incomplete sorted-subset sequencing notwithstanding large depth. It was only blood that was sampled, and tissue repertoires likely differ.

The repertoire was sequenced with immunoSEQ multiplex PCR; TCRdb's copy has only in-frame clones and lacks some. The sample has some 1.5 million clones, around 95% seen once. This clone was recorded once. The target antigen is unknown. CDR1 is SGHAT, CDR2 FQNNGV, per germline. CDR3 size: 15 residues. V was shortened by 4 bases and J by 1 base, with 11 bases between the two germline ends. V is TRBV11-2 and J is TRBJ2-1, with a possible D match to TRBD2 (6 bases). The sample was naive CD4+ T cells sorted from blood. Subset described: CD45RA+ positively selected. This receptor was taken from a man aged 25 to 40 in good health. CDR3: CASSSAGTSYNEQFF. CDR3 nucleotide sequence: TGTGCCAGCAGCTCCGCGGGGACTTCCTACAATGAGCAGTTCTTC.